The sample holds many counts of the clone carrying this T cell receptor beta chain. These data are taken from a study of low-dose radiotherapy and immunotherapy resistance in tumors. Study background: A total of 13 Gy over 26 weeks was given to Cohort 2 as 1 Gy per fraction every two weeks. Intravenous ipilimumab 1 mg/kg every six weeks was given with nivolumab 240 mg every two weeks.

Both TCRalpha and TCRbeta chains were reverse transcribed with V-gene-specific primers. Over roughly 19 PCR cycles, TCRs were amplified from a constant-region primer and V-primer adapter. One entry per CDR3 protein results from TCRdb running MiXCR on the reads. This repertoire shows around 69,000 distinct CDR3 sequences, around 29% found once; its top ten account for 11%. The time point denotes: before trial treatment. Donors were treated with nivolumab, ipilimumab, aspirin, and low-dose cyclophosphamide and radiotherapy. Eligibility was restricted to patients presenting with advanced solid tumors that lacked tumor-infiltrating lymphocytes. Trimming pared 1 base from V and 7 bases from J, leaving 8 bases between. This CDR3 has 13 residues. CDR1 is SGHDN and CDR2 is FVKESK in the germline V gene.

The receptor was derived from a female donor with ovarian cancer. V usage is TRBV14 and J usage is TRBJ2-1; D not resolved. The sample was PBMCs, taken before treatment. The CDR3 region has the DNA TGTGCCAGCAGCCAAGCGATCGGAAATGAGCAGTTCTTC. Translation gives CASSQAIGNEQFF.